One and the same sample provided the 14 T cell receptor beta chains below, sequenced in a study of blood T cell repertoires in COVID-19. Assay: immunoSEQ multiplex PCR; the TCRdb copy retains only in-frame clones and omits some. Of more than 200,000 clones in the sample, 75% to 90% were seen once. The specimen sequenced was peripheral blood. These receptors came from a man in his thirties or forties with active or convalescent COVID-19.

The V and J genes are TRBV6-2 or TRBV6-3 and TRBJ2-5; 9 bases are shared with TRBD2. This CDR3 is 18 amino acids long. In germline, CDR1 is MNHEY, CDR2 SVGEGT. The J segment lost 5 bases and the V segment lost 6 bases, leaving 19 bases of the junction unmatched. The CDR3 is CASSHGSSGGNAWETQYF. DNA of the CDR3: TGTGCCAGCAGCCACGGCAGTAGCGGGGGTAACGCGTGGGAGACCCAGTACTTC.

The chain is built from TRBV27 and TRBJ2-7; 9 nucleotides match TRBD1. CDR1 and CDR2 (germline): MNHEY, SMNVEV (reference sequence). CDR3 size: 17 residues. The V segment lost 7 bases and the J segment 3 bases; nucleotides outside the gene matches: 16. CDR3 sequence (DNA): TGTGCCAGCACGTGGTCAATGGGACAGGGTATGGGCTACGAGCAGTACTTC. Protein: CASTWSMGQGMGYEQYF.

Concerning this clone itself: Other nucleotide sequences in the sample specify the same CDR3. This chain connects TRBV27 to TRBJ2-1; the match to TRBD2 covers 11 bases. Germline loops: CDR1 MNHEY, CDR2 SMNVEV (reference sequence). The CDR3 length is 15 residues. V lost 3 bases to trimming and J lost 7 bases; unmatched junction nucleotides: 5. This chain's CDR3 is CASSLSLAGDNEQFF. The CDR3 nucleotides read TGTGCCAGCAGTTTGTCACTAGCGGGGGATAATGAGCAGTTCTTC.

This chain uses TRBV3-1 (or the pseudogene TRBV3-2) with TRBJ2-5, with D hard to call. The CDR3 runs to 13 residues. Germline loops: CDR1 LGHDT, CDR2 YNNKEL (reference sequence). V was cut by 0 bases and J by 4 bases, with 6 bases left in between. CDR3 loop: CASSQEWAETQYF. In nucleotides, the CDR3 is TGTGCCAGCAGCCAAGAATGGGCAGAGACCCAGTACTTC.

The rearrangement uses TRBV5-5 and TRBJ1-6, with 8 positions matching TRBD1. With 4 bases clipped from V and 0 bases from J, the junction kept 9 bases outside the gene matches. The CDR3 runs to 18 residues. CDR1 is SGHKS and CDR2 is YYEKEE in the germline V gene (reference sequence). The CDR3 DNA reads TGTGCCAGCAGCGCCGGGACAGGCCGGAGCTCCTATAATTCACCCCTCCACTTT. Encoded protein: CASSAGTGRSSYNSPLHF.

This clone was counted a few times. This chain joins TRBV5-6 and TRBJ2-7; 8 bases agree with TRBD2. After removal of 2 bases from V and 5 bases from J, the junction contained 15 bases not matched to a gene. Germline assignment: CDR1 SGHDT and CDR2 YYEEEE. There are 17 residues in the CDR3. The CDR3 nucleotides read TGTGCCAGCAGCTTCACCCCGGGGACTAGTATCGGGGACGAGCAGTACTTC. It encodes CASSFTPGTSIGDEQYF.

This rearrangement joins TRBV2 to TRBJ1-1, with 7 positions matching TRBD1. From germline, CDR1 is SNHLY and CDR2 FYNNEI. This CDR3 contains 15 residues. V shed 7 bases and J 4 bases; nucleotides not matched to a gene: 12. The CDR3 sequence: CASNPQATGFTEAFF. The CDR3 nucleotides are TGTGCCAGCAATCCCCAGGCGACAGGGTTCACTGAAGCTTTCTTT.

The gene calls are TRBV19 and TRBJ2-3; 7 nucleotides agree with TRBD2. The CDR3 is 14 amino acids. Germline CDR1 is LNHDA and CDR2 is SQIVND (reference sequence). Germline trimming cut 10 bases from V and 0 bases from J; bases unmatched to any gene: 7. CDR3 loop: CATTLARSTDTQYF. For the CDR3, the DNA is TGTGCCACCACACTAGCGAGGAGCACAGATACGCAGTATTTT.

The rearrangement links TRBV15 to TRBJ2-2, with D uncertain. Germline loops: CDR1 LNHNV, CDR2 YYDKDF (reference sequence). CDR3 size: 17 residues. Trimming shortened V by 2 bases and J by 6 bases, and 19 bases separated the two germline ends. The CDR3 protein is CATSRRANRGISGELFF. CDR3 coding DNA: TGTGCCACCAGCAGACGAGCCAACCGAGGCATATCCGGGGAGCTGTTTTTT.

The rearrangement joins TRBV29-1 to TRBJ2-2, with D tentatively TRBD2 (6 bases). The CDR3 loop spans 14 amino acids. The V gene's germline CDR1 is SQVTM and CDR2 ANQGSEA. Trimming shortened V by 5 bases and J by 0 bases, and 10 bases separated the two germline ends. The CDR3 loop is CSVSGETNTGELFF. The CDR3 region has the DNA TGCAGCGTTTCGGGGGAAACGAACACCGGGGAGCTGTTTTTT.

This clone was observed a few times. The chain has TRBV2 and TRBJ1-5; 7 bases align to TRBD1. Germline values: CDR1 SNHLY, CDR2 FYNNEI. Trimming at V came to 6 bases and at J to 4 bases, leaving 3 bases not matched to a gene. CDR3 length: 13 amino acids. For the CDR3, the DNA is TGTGCCAGCAGCGTGGACAGGAATCAGCCCCAGCATTTT. Encoded protein: CASSVDRNQPQHF.

The rearrangement joins TRBV29-1 to TRBJ1-2; 7 bases align to TRBD1. Germline CDR1 is SQVTM and CDR2 is ANQGSEA. The CDR3 is 13 residues long. V lost 7 bases and J lost 2; bases outside the gene matches: 7. CDR3 sequence: CSAGDRTNYGYTF. CDR3 coding DNA: TGCAGCGCCGGGGACAGAACCAACTATGGCTACACCTTC.

This sequence joins TRBV7-6 and TRBJ2-1; 7 positions match TRBD1. There are 14 residues in the CDR3. V shed 5 bases and J 8 bases; nucleotides not matched to a gene: 9. From germline, CDR1 is SGHVS and CDR2 FNYEAQ. As DNA, the CDR3 is TGTGCCAGCAGCCCAAGACAGGGAAGGGATGAGCAGTTCTTC. Its translation is CASSPRQGRDEQFF.

CDR3 nucleotides: TGTGCCAGCAGTTTGAGCGGGGGGCTATACAATGAGCAGTTCTTC. It specifies CASSLSGGLYNEQFF. The J gene is TRBJ2-1, the V gene TRBV7-6; the match to TRBD2 covers 9 bases. From germline, CDR1 is SGHVS and CDR2 FNYEAQ. V shed 6 bases and J 4 bases; nucleotides not matched to a gene: 7. CDR3 size: 15 residues.